Listed below are T cell receptor beta chains from one sample, sequenced in a study of blood T cell repertoires in COVID-19. Clones were sequenced by immunoSEQ multiplex PCR, and TCRdb holds only the in-frame ones, with some missing. The data hold about 140,000 clones, with 65% to 85% observed a single time. Sequencing was done on a sample of peripheral blood. The receptors come from a man aged 25 to 40 with COVID-19, enrolled during active disease. The CDR3 runs from the conserved cysteine through the conserved F or W. The D gene is left open where the match is weak. Clone size is stated in some rows and not others, as once, few, many or a class when expanded.

V gene	J gene	clone size	D gene	CDR3 DNA	CDR3 protein
TRBV5-1	TRBJ1-1	.	.	TGCGCCAGCAGCTCCGGAGGACCGGGGAACACTGAAGCTTTCTTT	CASSSGGPGNTEAFF
TRBV19	TRBJ1-5	once	TRBD1	TGTGCCAGTAGTATCTCGGGACAGGGGAATCAGCCCCAGCATTTT	CASSISGQGNQPQHF
TRBV27	TRBJ2-7	once	TRBD2	TGTGCCAGCAGGGGGACTAGCTCCTACGAGCAGTACTTC	CASRGTSSYEQYF
TRBV5-6	TRBJ2-4	.	.	TGTGCCAGCAGCTTGAGGGGATTAGCCAAAAACATTCAGTACTTC	CASSLRGLAKNIQYF
TRBV5-4	TRBJ1-3	.	TRBD1	TGTGCCAGCAGCCCACGGGACAGGGGAAACACCATATATTTT	CASSPRDRGNTIYF
TRBV7-3	TRBJ2-2	.	TRBD1	TGTGCCAGCAGCTTTTTACAGGGGACCGGGGAGCTGTTTTTT	CASSFLQGTGELFF
TRBV18	TRBJ1-5	.	.	TGTGCCAGCTCACCAAAACAGAATAGCAATCAGCCCCAGCATTTT	CASSPKQNSNQPQHF
TRBV7-3	TRBJ1-1	once	.	TGTGCCAGCAGCGACTCAGGGATAATGAACACTGAAGCTTTCTTT	CASSDSGIMNTEAFF
TRBV19	TRBJ2-7	.	.	TGTGCCAGTAGCCCTTCGGGGAACGAGCAGTACTTC	CASSPSGNEQYF
TRBV24-1	TRBJ2-5	.	.	TGTGCCACCAGTGATGACAGGACAAGCCAAGAGACCCAGTACTTC	CATSDDRTSQETQYF
TRBV1	TRBJ2-1	.	.	TGCACACTAGCTAGCGGGAGGGAGGGGCTGTTCTTC	CTLASGREGLFF
TRBV28	TRBJ1-5	once	TRBD1	TGTGCCAGCAGTTCACTAGGACAGGGGCATCAGCCCCAGCATTTT	CASSSLGQGHQPQHF
TRBV2	TRBJ2-1	.	TRBD2	TGTGCCAGCAGTCCGCGGACTAGCGGGACCTCTTTGGAGCAGTTCTTC	CASSPRTSGTSLEQFF
TRBV28	TRBJ1-6	.	.	TGTGCCAGCAGTGCCAGATTCGATAATTCACCCCTCCACTTT	CASSARFDNSPLHF
TRBV28	TRBJ1-5	.	.	TGTGCCAGCACTGCGGGATATAGCAATCAGCCCCAGCATTTT	CASTAGYSNQPQHF
TRBV4-1	TRBJ2-2	.	.	TGCGCCAGCAGTCGGACTTCGGCCGGGAAGCTGTTTTTT	CASSRTSAGKLFF
TRBV25-1	TRBJ1-1	.	TRBD1	TGTGCCAGCAGCGAGCTCGACAGGGTTGGGAACACTGAAGCTTTCTTT	CASSELDRVGNTEAFF
TRBV7-6	TRBJ2-1	.	.	TGTGCCAGCAGCTCCCGTAGGAGCTCCTACAATGAGCAGTTCTTC	CASSSRRSSYNEQFF
TRBV27	TRBJ2-5	.	TRBD1	TGTGCCAGCCCCCGGACAGGGGGCTCGTGGGAGACCCAGTACTTC	CASPRTGGSWETQYF
TRBV5-6	TRBJ2-3	.	.	TGTGCCAGCAGCTGGGGGACACGTACAGATACGCAGTATTTT	CASSWGTRTDTQYF
TRBV11-1	TRBJ1-6	.	.	TGTGCCAGCAGAAAAGACGACAGGCGGTGGCTCTCACCCCTCCACTTT	CASRKDDRRWLSPLHF